These T cell receptor beta chains were read from a single sample in a study of control samples from healthy donors and cancer patients. Assay: immunoSEQ multiplex PCR; the TCRdb copy retains only in-frame clones and omits some. The sample consists of 150,000 to 200,000 clones, 90% to 95% of them appearing once. The sequencing input was blood. All receptors come from a man younger than 35 in good health. CDR3s include the opening cysteine and the closing phenylalanine or tryptophan. The D gene is left open where the match is weak. Size values are once, few and many counts, or a class for expanded clones, and some rows have none.

CDR3 | DNA | V | D | size | J
CASSLRMNTEAFF | TGTGCCAGCAGCTTAAGGATGAACACTGAAGCTTTCTTT | TRBV11-3 | - | - | TRBJ1-1
CASSWTSDEQYF | TGTGCCAGCAGCTGGACTAGCGACGAGCAGTACTTC | TRBV3-1/TRBV3-2 | TRBD2 | - | TRBJ2-7
CASSIDRDATYEQYF | TGTGCCAGTAGTATAGATCGAGACGCAACCTACGAGCAGTACTTC | TRBV19 | - | - | TRBJ2-7
CASGQGPSTDTQYF | TGTGCCAGCGGACAGGGCCCTAGCACAGATACGCAGTATTTT | TRBV6-5 | TRBD1 | - | TRBJ2-3
CASSEGAVQETQYF | TGTGCCAGCAGTGAAGGGGCAGTCCAAGAGACCCAGTACTTC | TRBV6-1 | - | - | TRBJ2-5
CASTRRGGADTQYF | TGTGCCAGCACGAGGCGGGGGGGCGCAGATACGCAGTATTTT | TRBV7-2 | TRBD2 | - | TRBJ2-3
CASSLAGTGANYEQYF | TGCGCCAGCAGCTTGGCCGGGACAGGGGCCAACTACGAGCAGTACTTC | TRBV5-1 | TRBD1 | - | TRBJ2-7
CASSESRGVLYNEQFF | TGTGCCAGCAGTGAATCTCGGGGGGTTCTCTACAATGAGCAGTTCTTC | TRBV25-1 | TRBD2 | - | TRBJ2-1
CAWSSPGQVLRDYQPQHF | TGTGCCTGGAGTTCCCCGGGACAGGTCCTGAGGGACTATCAGCCCCAGCATTTT | TRBV30 | TRBD1 | once | TRBJ1-5
CASSLRSGGTADTQYF | TGCGCCAGCAGCTTAAGGAGCGGGGGGACAGCAGATACGCAGTATTTT | TRBV5-1 | TRBD2 | - | TRBJ2-3
CASSGKGSMTQYF | TGTGCCAGCAGTGGAAAGGGGTCCATGACGCAGTATTTT | TRBV2 | - | - | TRBJ2-3
CASSPLREGELFF | TGTGCCAGCAGCCCCTTGAGGGAGGGGGAGCTGTTTTTT | TRBV5-4 | - | - | TRBJ2-2
CASSPNSQAYEQYF | TGTGCCAGCAGCCCCAACAGCCAGGCCTACGAGCAGTACTTC | TRBV5-4 | - | - | TRBJ2-7
CAWIGASLGPLTEAFF | TGTGCCTGGATCGGCGCGTCTTTGGGACCCCTAACTGAAGCTTTCTTT | TRBV30 | - | - | TRBJ1-1
CASSLEGAGGTDTQYF | TGCGCCAGCAGCTTGGAGGGGGCAGGGGGTACAGATACGCAGTATTTT | TRBV5-1 | TRBD1 | - | TRBJ2-3
CASSPRGTGGIAEAFF | TGTGCCAGCAGTCCCAGGGGGACAGGGGGCATAGCTGAAGCTTTCTTT | TRBV27 | TRBD1 | - | TRBJ1-1
CASSYIADRGVGQYF | TGTGCCAGCAGTTATATTGCGGACAGGGGAGTTGGGCAGTACTTC | TRBV6-6 | TRBD1 | once | TRBJ2-7
CATSTGYGTEAFF | TGTGCCACAAGTACAGGGTATGGCACTGAAGCTTTCTTT | TRBV19 | - | - | TRBJ1-1
CASSQEPGTGVTNYGYTF | TGCGCCAGCAGCCAAGAGCCCGGGACAGGAGTAACTAACTATGGCTACACCTTC | TRBV4-1 | TRBD1 | - | TRBJ1-2
CSGLDRAAGTEAFF | TGCAGCGGACTAGACAGGGCGGCGGGGACTGAAGCTTTCTTT | TRBV29-1 | TRBD1 | - | TRBJ1-1
CASSPALVNEAFF | TGTGCCAGCAGCCCCGCATTAGTTAATGAAGCTTTCTTT | TRBV5-6 | - | - | TRBJ1-1
CASSSWENTGELFF | TGTGCCAGCAGCTCCTGGGAGAACACCGGGGAGCTGTTTTTT | TRBV27 | - | - | TRBJ2-2
CASSELMGQAYNEQFF | TGTGCCAGCAGTGAACTGATGGGACAGGCCTACAATGAGCAGTTCTTC | TRBV6-1 | TRBD1 | - | TRBJ2-1
CATSAPGSRAFF | TGTGCCACCAGTGCCCCCGGCAGTCGAGCTTTCTTT | TRBV24-1 | - | - | TRBJ1-1